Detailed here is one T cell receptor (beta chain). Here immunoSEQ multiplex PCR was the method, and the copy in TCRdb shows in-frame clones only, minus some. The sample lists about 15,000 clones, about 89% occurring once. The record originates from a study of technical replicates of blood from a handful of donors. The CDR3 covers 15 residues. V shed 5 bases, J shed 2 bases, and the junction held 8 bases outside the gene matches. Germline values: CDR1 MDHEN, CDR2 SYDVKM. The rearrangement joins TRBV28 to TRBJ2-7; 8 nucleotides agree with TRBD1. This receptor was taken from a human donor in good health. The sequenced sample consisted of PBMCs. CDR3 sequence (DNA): TGTGCCAGCAGTGCCCCCGGGACAGGAGCCTACGAGCAGTACTTC. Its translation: CASSAPGTGAYEQYF.